A single sample is the source of the 32 T cell receptor beta chains below, sequenced in a study of OX40 agonist ivuxolimab in advanced cancers. Only in-frame clones appear in the TCRdb table, and some are missing; sequencing was by immunoSEQ multiplex PCR. The table lists 75,000 to 100,000 clones, approximately 84% of them singletons. The material was CD4+ or CD8+ T cells sorted from blood, obtained in a trial of the OX40 agonist ivuxolimab. Receptors originate from an adult with an advanced solid tumor such as melanoma, head and neck, liver or kidney cancer.

The gene calls are TRBV9 and TRBJ2-3, with no clear D. V shed 3 bases and J shed 2 bases, with 16 bases lying between them. The CDR3 loop spans 16 amino acids. Germline V CDR1 and CDR2: SGDLS, YYNGEE. CDR3 DNA: TGTGCCAGCAGCGCCGGGCACAGCCCCAACACAGATACGCAGTATTTT. Translating gives CASSAGHSPNTDTQYF. Filled out from reference TRBV9 and TRBJ2-3, the complete variable domain reads DSGVTQTPKHLITATGQRVTLRCSPRSGDLSVYWYQQSLDQGLQFLIQYYNGEERAKGNILERFSAQQFPDLHSELNLSSLELGDSALYFCASSAGHSPNTDTQYFGPGTRLTVL.

V is TRBV7-2 and J is TRBJ2-1, with 8 bases lining up with TRBD2. This CDR3 spans 15 amino acids. Per germline, CDR1 SGHTA and CDR2 FQGNSA. J gave up 2 bases and V 5 bases, and 5 bases lay outside the gene matches. The CDR3 loop reads CASSLTSETYNEQFF. The CDR3 bases are TGTGCCAGCAGCCTGACTAGCGAAACCTACAATGAGCAGTTCTTC.

This clone has more than one count but fewer than ten. V is TRBV6-5 and J is TRBJ1-2; 7 bases align to TRBD1. The CDR3 totals 12 residues. Looked up from germline, CDR1 is MNHEY and CDR2 is SVGAGI. Losses at the gene ends were 6 bases for V and 6 bases for J; bases not matched to a gene: 4. The DNA of the CDR3 is TGTGCCAGCAGCCCTACAGGGGATGGCTACACCTTC. It translates to CASSPTGDGYTF.

This clone is a singleton in its sample. The CDR3 loop reads CASSLAGQGANSPLHF. In nucleotides, the CDR3 is TGCGCCAGCAGCTTGGCTGGACAGGGGGCGAATTCACCCCTCCACTTT. The chain uses TRBV5-1 and TRBJ1-6, with TRBD1 matching over 11 bases. V lost 0 bases to trimming and J lost 7 bases; unmatched junction nucleotides: 3. CDR3 length: 16 amino acids. Germline V CDR1 and CDR2: SGHRS, YFSETQ.

V and J are TRBV29-1 and TRBJ2-1; 7 bases match TRBD2. The V and J ends lost 8 bases and 6 bases, in that order; junction bases with no gene match: 13. This CDR3 has 14 residues. Germline lookup yields CDR1 SQVTM and CDR2 ANQGSEA. This chain's CDR3 is CSPWKGLESNEQFF. The CDR3 coding sequence is TGCAGCCCCTGGAAAGGACTAGAGAGCAATGAGCAGTTCTTC.

The rearrangement joins TRBV5-1 to TRBJ2-3, with 8 bases that match TRBD2. Trimming took 0 bases from V and 0 from J; bases not matched to a gene: 9. Looked up from germline, CDR1 is SGHRS and CDR2 is YFSETQ. This CDR3 contains 18 residues. As DNA, the CDR3 is TGCGCCAGCAGCTTGGGGGCTAGCGGGTTTTCTAGCACAGATACGCAGTATTTT. Protein sequence: CASSLGASGFSSTDTQYF.

V gene TRBV6-1 combines with J gene TRBJ2-7; 9 bases match TRBD1. Per the germline V gene, CDR1 is MNHNS and CDR2 is SASEGT. The CDR3 covers 12 residues. The V gene end was trimmed by 5 bases and the J gene end by 6 bases; junction bases not matched to a gene: 2. CDR3: CASSPTGGEQYF. Written as DNA, the CDR3 is TGTGCCAGCAGTCCGACAGGGGGCGAGCAGTACTTC.

The V call is TRBV13, the J call TRBJ2-7, with unresolved D. The CDR3 consists of 13 residues. V was shortened by 5 bases and J by 7 bases, with 15 bases between the two germline ends. In germline, CDR1 is PRHDT, CDR2 FYEKMQ (reference sequence). The CDR3 loop is CASSPQGIWEQYF. Here the CDR3 DNA reads TGTGCCAGCAGCCCTCAAGGGATCTGGGAGCAGTACTTC.

This clone has at least ten counts. The chain employs TRBV18 and TRBJ2-7, with 9 bases aligning to TRBD2. V shed 6 bases and J 5 bases; nucleotides not matched to a gene: 11. Germline V CDR1 and CDR2: KGHSH, LQKENI. This CDR3 comprises 15 residues. CDR3 DNA: TGTGCCAGCTCGTTCCCGACGGGACTAGCCAACGAGCAGTACTTC. Translating it yields CASSFPTGLANEQYF.

V and J are TRBV14 and TRBJ1-2; 9 bases are shared with TRBD1. Germline V lookup: CDR1 SGHDN, CDR2 FVKESK. The CDR3 consists of 13 residues. Trimming removed 8 bases from V and 8 bases from J; junction bases left unmatched: 9. The CDR3 nucleotides are TGTGCCAGCGGGACAGGGCCTCTGAGGGGCTACACCTTC. Its translation: CASGTGPLRGYTF.

V usage is TRBV6-5 and J usage is TRBJ1-2; D is unclear. Germline values: CDR1 MNHEY, CDR2 SVGAGI. The CDR3 length is 13 residues. With 6 bases removed from V and 2 bases from J, the gap between germline ends came to 10 bases. The CDR3 DNA reads as TGTGCCAGCAGACCGGGATGGAACTATGGCTACACCTTC. It codes for CASRPGWNYGYTF.

The V gene is TRBV5-1, the J gene TRBJ1-2; 10 bases are shared with TRBD1. This CDR3 region has 13 residues. Germline loops: CDR1 SGHRS, CDR2 YFSETQ. With V trimmed by 4 bases and J by 6 bases, 3 bases remained unmatched. The CDR3 loop is CASSLDRGHGYTF. Here the CDR3 DNA reads TGCGCCAGCAGCCTAGACAGGGGGCATGGCTACACCTTC.

The CDR3 sequence: CSVSNSDTIYF. The CDR3 nucleotides are TGCAGTGTGAGTAATTCGGACACCATATATTTT. The rearrangement joins TRBV20-1 to TRBJ1-3; D is unresolved. Germline CDR1 DFQATT, CDR2 SNEGSKA (reference sequence). V dropped 7 bases and J dropped 8 bases, with 12 bases sitting between them. This CDR3 has 11 amino acids.

The chain uses TRBV30 and TRBJ1-1; no clear D. V lost 4 bases to trimming and J lost 0 bases, with 21 bases between them. The CDR3 has 17 amino acids. The germline V gene has CDR1 GTSNPN and CDR2 SVGIG (reference sequence). The CDR3 sequence is CAWTPRTTDRVNTEAFF. The CDR3 DNA reads TGTGCCTGGACTCCGCGAACAACCGACCGGGTGAACACTGAAGCTTTCTTT.

V usage is TRBV11-2 and J usage is TRBJ2-3, with 7 nucleotides matching TRBD2. After removal of 1 base from V and 0 bases from J, the junction contained 1 base not matched to a gene. The CDR3 sequence is 15 residues long. The germline V gene encodes CDR1 SGHAT and CDR2 FQNNGV. The CDR3 region has the DNA TGTGCCAGCAGCTTAGTCGGGGGGAGCACAGATACGCAGTATTTT. This codes for CASSLVGGSTDTQYF.

The chain employs TRBV7-7 and TRBJ2-1; the D gene could be TRBD1 or TRBD2 (5 bases each). From germline, CDR1 is SSHAT and CDR2 FNYEAQ (reference sequence). This CDR3 has 16 amino acids. V lost 0 bases to trimming and J lost 5 bases, with 14 bases between them. CDR3 coding DNA: TGTGCCAGCAGCTTAGCGAGGGCAGGGAGAGACAATGAGCAGTTCTTC. As protein: CASSLARAGRDNEQFF.

The chain carries TRBV5-6 and TRBJ2-7; the D gene is possibly TRBD1 (6 bases). This CDR3 region has 13 residues. The V end was cut by 4 bases, the J end by 3 bases, with 11 bases between. The V gene's germline CDR1 is SGHDT and CDR2 YYEEEE. This CDR3 reads CASSRGQSYEQYF. In DNA, the CDR3 is TGTGCCAGCAGCCGAGGACAGAGCTACGAGCAGTACTTC.

The count of this clone is one. The genes are TRBV4-1 and TRBJ1-1; D unclear. The germline CDR1 and CDR2 sequences are MGHRA and YSYEKL. The V end was cut by 4 bases, the J end by 0 bases, with 9 bases between. This CDR3 region has 14 residues. This CDR3 is CASSPQVMNTEAFF. The CDR3 nucleotides are TGCGCCAGCAGCCCCCAGGTCATGAACACTGAAGCTTTCTTT.

J is TRBJ2-1 and V is TRBV15; unclear D gene. Germline CDR1 reads LNHNV; CDR2 reads YYDKDF (reference sequence). The CDR3 sequence is 13 residues long. V gave up 8 bases and J gave up 5 bases, with 13 bases separating them. For the CDR3, the DNA is TGTGCCACCGCGGAGCGCATGAACAATGAGCAGTTCTTC. It specifies CATAERMNNEQFF.

The V call is TRBV4-2, the J call TRBJ1-3; D is uncertain. This CDR3 contains 16 residues. CDR1 is LGHNA and CDR2 is YNFKEQ in the germline V gene. Trimming stripped 0 bases from V and 4 bases from J, with 13 bases between. The CDR3 reads CASSQDLGISGNTIYF. CDR3 nucleotide sequence: TGTGCCAGCAGCCAAGATTTGGGTATTTCGGGAAACACCATATATTTT.

In this sample, this clone turned up once. CDR3 in DNA: TGTGCCAGCAGTTTTCTGAGGGCGACAGGGGGCTACGAGCAGTACTTC. Its translation is CASSFLRATGGYEQYF. The rearrangement joins TRBV28 to TRBJ2-7, with 9 bases fitting TRBD1. Per germline, CDR1 MDHEN and CDR2 SYDVKM. Trimming at V came to 3 bases and at J to 3 bases, leaving 9 bases not matched to a gene. The CDR3 totals 16 residues.

A few counts support this clone. The genes are TRBV2 and TRBJ1-2; D not resolved. The V and J ends lost 3 bases and 8 bases respectively, with 10 bases between them. The length of the CDR3 is 12 residues. CDR1 and CDR2 (germline): SNHLY, FYNNEI. The chain's CDR3 is CASSDWGYGYTF. The DNA of the CDR3 is TGTGCCAGCAGTGATTGGGGATACGGCTACACCTTC.

J is TRBJ1-5 and V is TRBV7-2, with D unclear. CDR3 length equals 15 residues. V lost 1 base and J lost 9, with 16 bases in between. Germline CDR1 is SGHTA and CDR2 is FQGNSA. The CDR3 here is CASSLDIGLPGPQHF. In nucleotides, the CDR3 is TGTGCCAGCAGCTTAGATATAGGGCTGCCGGGGCCCCAGCATTTT.

This clone was observed a handful of times. CDR3 nucleotide sequence: TGCGCCAGCAGCTTGGGACAGAGAACAGATACGCAGTATTTT. It is translated as CASSLGQRTDTQYF. The chain couples TRBV5-1 to TRBJ2-3, with a tentative D call TRBD1 (5 bases). The CDR3 covers 14 residues. Trimming took off 0 bases at V and 3 bases at J, with 8 bases between the two ends. Germline V gene lookup returns CDR1 SGHRS and CDR2 YFSETQ.

This clone was detected only a few times. This chain joins TRBV4-3 and TRBJ1-5; no reliable D call. Trimming left V 2 bases short and J 3 bases short, with 14 bases between. The CDR3 loop spans 16 amino acids. Germline loops: CDR1 LGHNA, CDR2 YSLEER. The CDR3 region is CASSQTHAGYNQPQHF. CDR3 DNA: TGCGCCAGCAGCCAAACCCACGCGGGGTACAATCAGCCCCAGCATTTT.

This chain joins TRBV11-2 and TRBJ2-7; the D call may be TRBD1 or TRBD2 (6 bases each). There are 17 residues in the CDR3. CDR1 and CDR2 from the germline V gene are SGHAT and FQNNGV. V lost 5 bases and J 3 bases, leaving 23 bases between the germline ends. The CDR3 nucleotides are TGTGCCAGCAGCGTAGCCCCCCTAGGGGGGACCCGCTACGAGCAGTACTTC. The encoded protein is CASSVAPLGGTRYEQYF.

The chain links TRBV7-9 to TRBJ2-7, with 8 nucleotides matching TRBD1. Germline V CDR1 and CDR2: SEHNR, FQNEAQ (reference sequence). This CDR3 has 15 residues. V was pared by 5 bases and J by 4 bases, with 10 bases of the junction left unmatched. CDR3 nucleotide sequence: TGTGCCAGCAGCCCGGCACAGGGGGTTCGGTACGAGCAGTACTTC. It is translated as CASSPAQGVRYEQYF.

V is TRBV11-2 and J is TRBJ2-3; 10 bases align to TRBD1. V was pared by 5 bases and J by 3 bases, with 5 bases of the junction left unmatched. Germline V gives CDR1 SGHAT, CDR2 FQNNGV. CDR3 length: 15 amino acids. CDR3 loop: CASSARGQGTDTQYF. The CDR3 nucleotides read TGTGCCAGCAGCGCCCGGGGACAGGGGACAGATACGCAGTATTTT.

This rearrangement joins TRBV4-1 to TRBJ1-5; D unclear. Germline V gene lookup returns CDR1 MGHRA and CDR2 YSYEKL. This CDR3 is 14 amino acids long. V gave up 0 bases and J gave up 12 bases, with 15 bases separating them. The DNA for the CDR3 is TGCGCCAGCAGCCAAGATCCGGGGTACGGACTCCAGCATTTT. This encodes CASSQDPGYGLQHF.

This sequence joins TRBV5-1 and TRBJ2-1, with 7 bases identical to TRBD2. J was trimmed by 4 bases and V by 4 bases; bases with no gene match: 11. The CDR3 sequence is 16 residues long. Germline assignment: CDR1 SGHRS and CDR2 YFSETQ. CDR3 sequence reads: CASSTLPSGPYNEQFF. In DNA form, the CDR3 reads TGCGCCAGCAGCACCTTACCTAGCGGCCCGTACAATGAGCAGTTCTTC.

The chain employs TRBV10-2 and TRBJ2-1; TRBD2 might be the D (6 bases). CDR3 length: 14 residues. CDR1 WSHSY and CDR2 SAAADI come from the germline V gene. Deletions cut 6 bases from V and 0 bases from J, with 9 bases between. CDR3 protein: CASRDGGSYNEQFF. The CDR3 DNA sequence: TGCGCCAGCAGAGACGGGGGCTCCTACAATGAGCAGTTCTTC.

This clone was recorded once. V gene TRBV6-6 combines with J gene TRBJ2-7; no reliable D call. Germline V gene sequence: CDR1 MNHNY, CDR2 SVGAGI (reference sequence). CDR3 length: 13 amino acids. V was trimmed by 0 bases and J by 5 bases, leaving 8 bases between them. The CDR3 coding sequence is TGTGCCAGCAGTTACTCGTACAGCGACGAGCAGTACTTC. Translation gives CASSYSYSDEQYF.